This T cell receptor beta chain emerged from a study of T cell repertoires in cytomegalovirus infection. Study findings and constraints: Identification of carriers of CMV plus the relevant HLA was achieved through cumulative public TCR beta family frequency. CMV-specific TCR beta clonotypes restricted by HLA-C were the ones dominating the ex vivo response.

The CDR3 runs to 14 residues. V lost 0 bases and J 6 bases, leaving 9 bases between the germline ends. The germline V gene has CDR1 MGHRA and CDR2 YSYEKL. TCRdb independently ran MiXCR on the reads; one entry per CDR3 protein. The sample shows 450,000 to 600,000 distinct CDR3 sequences, about 42% of them seen only once. On this clonotype: Its matching antigen is unknown.

V and J are TRBV4-1 and TRBJ2-1; D not certain. This TCR came from a human donor in good health (CMV status not recorded). Some clones in this sample may be carry-over from other donors' samples. Sequencing used cultured PBMCs, obtained from culture after CMV antigen stimulation. CDR3: CASSQDSRLNEQFF. CDR3 sequence (DNA): TGCGCCAGCAGCCAAGATTCCAGACTCAATGAGCAGTTCTTC.